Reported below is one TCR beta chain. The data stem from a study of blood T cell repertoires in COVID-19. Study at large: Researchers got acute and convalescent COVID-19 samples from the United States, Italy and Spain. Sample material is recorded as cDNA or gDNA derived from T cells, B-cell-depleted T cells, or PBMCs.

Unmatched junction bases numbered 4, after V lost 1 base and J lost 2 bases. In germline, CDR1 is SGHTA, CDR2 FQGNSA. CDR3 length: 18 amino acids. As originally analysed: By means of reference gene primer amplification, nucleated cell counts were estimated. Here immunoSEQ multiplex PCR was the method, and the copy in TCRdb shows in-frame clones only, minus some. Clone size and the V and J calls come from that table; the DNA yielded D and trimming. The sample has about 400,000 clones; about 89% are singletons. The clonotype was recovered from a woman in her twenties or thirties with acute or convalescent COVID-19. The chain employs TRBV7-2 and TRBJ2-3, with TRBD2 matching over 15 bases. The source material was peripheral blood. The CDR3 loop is CASSLVGTSGGPTDTQYF. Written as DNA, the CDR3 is TGTGCCAGCAGCTTAGTAGGGACTAGCGGGGGGCCCACAGATACGCAGTATTTT. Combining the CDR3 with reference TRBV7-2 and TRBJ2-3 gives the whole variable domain GAGVSQSPSNKVTEKGKDVELRCDPISGHTALYWYRQSLGQGLEFLIYFQGNSAPDKSGLPSDRFSAERTGGSVSTLTIQRTQQEDSAVYLCASSLVGTSGGPTDTQYFGPGTRLTVL.